The 30 T cell receptor beta chains reported below all come from one sample, sequenced in a study of spatial heterogeneity in lung cancer. MiXCR was run by TCRdb on the 5' RACE reads, yielding one entry per CDR3 protein. In the table there are over 40,000 distinct CDR3 sequences, roughly 12% of which are singletons. Time point denoted: blood at routine non-recurrence follow-up after resection. This specimen was PBMCs, taken at follow-up. These receptors all come from a male donor with early-stage non-small cell lung cancer.

This clonotype was picked up many times. The chain is built from TRBV7-2 and TRBJ1-1; TRBD1 is a possible D gene (6 bases). With 6 bases removed from V and 1 base from J, the gap between germline ends came to 18 bases. This CDR3 is built from 16 residues. Germline CDR1 is SGHTA and CDR2 is FQGNSA. This chain's CDR3 is CASSPPDSRENTEAFF. In DNA form, the CDR3 reads TGTGCCAGCAGTCCTCCGGACAGCCGAGAGAACACTGAAGCTTTCTTT.

A few counts support this clonotype. The V call is TRBV15, the J call TRBJ2-1, with 8 bases that match TRBD2. Germline CDR1 reads LNHNV; CDR2 reads YYDKDF (reference sequence). The length of the CDR3 is 15 residues. The ends lost 0 bases at V and 7 bases at J; junction bases unmatched: 5. CDR3 sequence reads: CATSRDTGGVNEQFF. In DNA form, the CDR3 reads TGTGCCACCAGCAGAGATACGGGAGGGGTTAATGAGCAGTTCTTC.

Worth noting for this clonotype: A much larger clone is a single base away; this may be a read error. This chain links TRBV20-1 with TRBJ1-1; 12 bases are a match to TRBD1. Germline V CDR1 and CDR2: DFQATT, SNEGSKA (reference sequence). The junction had 12 bases not matched to a gene; V was cut back by 3 bases and J by 7 bases. This CDR3 region has 16 residues. For the CDR3, the DNA is TGCAGTGCTAGGAGAGGGACAGGGGGCGAATTTGGTGAAGCTTTCTTT. It translates to CSARRGTGGEFGEAFF.

This clonotype showed up many times. The chain carries TRBV5-4 and TRBJ2-6, with a weak D call TRBD1 (6 bases). Trimming shortened V by 3 bases and J by 2 bases, and 12 bases separated the two germline ends. This CDR3 spans 16 amino acids. CDR1 is SGHNT, CDR2 YYREEE, per germline (reference sequence). The CDR3 is CASSSLQGAGANVLTF. The CDR3 DNA follows: TGTGCCAGCAGCTCCCTACAGGGAGCTGGGGCCAACGTCCTGACTTTC.

The chain combines TRBV15 with TRBJ2-7; D ambiguous. This CDR3 is built from 13 residues. The V and J ends lost 0 bases and 1 base respectively, with 4 bases between them. Germline lookup yields CDR1 LNHNV and CDR2 YYDKDF (reference sequence). The CDR3 sequence is CATSRDPSYEQYF. The CDR3 region has the DNA TGTGCCACCAGCAGAGATCCGTCCTACGAGCAGTACTTC.

V and J are TRBV7-9 and TRBJ2-7; 10 bases fit TRBD2. The CDR3 totals 14 residues. The germline gives CDR1 SEHNR, CDR2 FQNEAQ (reference sequence). Unmatched junction bases numbered 4, after V lost 5 bases and J lost 3 bases. CDR3: CASSDVAGGYEQYF. The DNA of the CDR3 is TGTGCCAGCAGCGACGTAGCGGGGGGCTACGAGCAGTACTTC.

V gene TRBV18 combines with J gene TRBJ2-7; D call uncertain. CDR1 and CDR2 from the germline V gene are KGHSH and LQKENI. CDR3 length equals 13 residues. V lost 4 bases and J 2 bases, leaving 9 bases between the germline ends. As DNA, the CDR3 is TGTGCCAGCTCACAGGCAGCTACCTACGAGCAGTACTTC. It codes for CASSQAATYEQYF.

The V gene is TRBV3-1, the J gene TRBJ2-7; TRBD1 is a possible D gene (5 bases). CDR3 length: 14 amino acids. Germline loops: CDR1 LGHDT, CDR2 YNNKEL (reference sequence). Trimming cost V 2 bases and J 5 bases, with 13 bases left between them. This CDR3 reads CASSQPAGNNEQYF. In nucleotides, the CDR3 is TGTGCCAGCAGCCAACCGGCAGGGAACAACGAGCAGTACTTC.

This chain links TRBV15 with TRBJ1-2, with 10 positions matching TRBD1. The CDR3 is 14 amino acids. The junction had 5 bases not matched to a gene; V was cut back by 2 bases and J by 8 bases. The germline gives CDR1 LNHNV, CDR2 YYDKDF (reference sequence). In DNA form, the CDR3 reads TGTGCCACCAGCAGACCCGGACAGGGGGAAGGCTACACCTTC. Residues: CATSRPGQGEGYTF.

This clonotype has only a few counts. J is TRBJ1-1 and V is TRBV7-6; no reliable D call. Germline V lookup: CDR1 SGHVS, CDR2 FNYEAQ. The V end lost 1 base, the J end lost 4 bases, and 7 bases lay between the germline ends. This CDR3 comprises 13 residues. Here the CDR3 reads CASSLEEFTEAFF. CDR3 in DNA: TGTGCCAGCAGCTTAGAGGAGTTCACTGAAGCTTTCTTT. Full variable domain (outside the CDR3, taken from reference TRBV7-6 and TRBJ1-1): GAGVSQSPRYKVTKRGQDVALRCDPISGHVSLYWYRQALGQGPEFLTYFNYEAQQDKSGLPNDRFSAERPEGSISTLTIQRTEQRDSAMYRCASSLEEFTEAFFGQGTRLTVV.

This clonotype was detected many times. The rearrangement links TRBV20-1 to TRBJ1-5; D not resolved. This CDR3 is 18 amino acids long. Trimming took off 0 bases at V and 0 bases at J, with 18 bases between the two ends. Looked up from germline, CDR1 is DFQATT and CDR2 is SNEGSKA (reference sequence). CDR3 coding DNA: TGCAGTGCTAGAGATTTGAGGGCCCCAGTCTATAGCAATCAGCCCCAGCATTTT. Protein: CSARDLRAPVYSNQPQHF.

This rearrangement joins TRBV6-1 to TRBJ2-2; 9 positions match TRBD1. The CDR3 runs 14 residues. Looked up from germline, CDR1 is MNHNS and CDR2 is SASEGT. The V and J ends lost 6 bases and 5 bases, in that order; junction bases with no gene match: 4. The CDR3 is CASRATGGTGELFF. CDR3 DNA sequence: TGTGCCAGCAGGGCGACAGGGGGAACCGGGGAGCTGTTTTTT.

The table lists this clonotype with a few counts. V gene TRBV20-1 combines with J gene TRBJ2-1; TRBD2 matches 7 bases. The germline CDR1 and CDR2 sequences are DFQATT and SNEGSKA (reference sequence). The CDR3 runs to 14 residues. Trimming took 6 bases from V and 0 from J; bases not matched to a gene: 5. CDR3 region: CSAGGGSSYNEQFF. Here the CDR3 DNA reads TGCAGTGCCGGCGGGGGAAGCTCCTACAATGAGCAGTTCTTC.

V is TRBV6-5 and J is TRBJ2-7, with 7 bases matching TRBD1. The CDR3 has 14 amino acids. The V gene end was trimmed by 4 bases and the J gene end by 3 bases; junction bases not matched to a gene: 6. The germline V gene has CDR1 MNHEY and CDR2 SVGAGI. The CDR3 reads CASSSGQPHYEQYF. CDR3 nucleotides: TGTGCCAGCAGTTCGGGACAGCCTCACTACGAGCAGTACTTC.

The rearrangement links TRBV5-1 to TRBJ1-2, with 11 positions matching TRBD1. CDR1 is SGHRS, CDR2 YFSETQ, per germline. The CDR3 loop spans 16 amino acids. V lost 1 base to trimming and J lost 4 bases; unmatched junction nucleotides: 6. CDR3 protein: CASSLFRDRGIYGYTF. In nucleotides, the CDR3 is TGCGCCAGCAGCTTGTTCCGGGACAGGGGGATCTATGGCTACACCTTC.

This clonotype was observed many times. CDR3 sequence: CASSAMGGEETQYF. As DNA, the CDR3 is TGTGCCAGCAGTGCTATGGGAGGGGAAGAGACCCAGTACTTC. The V and J genes are TRBV6-1 and TRBJ2-5; TRBD2 matches 7 bases. The CDR3 consists of 14 residues. V lost 4 bases, J lost 3 bases, and 5 bases stayed unmatched. The V gene's germline CDR1 is MNHNS and CDR2 SASEGT.

The sample holds a few counts of this clonotype. This chain connects TRBV2 to TRBJ2-7; 8 positions agree with TRBD2. The CDR3 consists of 14 residues. Trimming removed 8 bases from V and 0 bases from J; junction bases left unmatched: 6. CDR1 and CDR2 from the germline V gene are SNHLY and FYNNEI. This CDR3 is CASQRGLSSYEQYF. The CDR3 DNA sequence: TGTGCCAGCCAGCGGGGGCTGAGCTCCTACGAGCAGTACTTC.

This clonotype was observed at least ten times. The J gene is TRBJ2-7, the V gene TRBV11-2; D unresolved. CDR1 and CDR2 from the germline V gene are SGHAT and FQNNGV. V was trimmed by 1 base and J by 1 base, leaving 2 bases between them. The CDR3 covers 12 residues. For the CDR3, the DNA is TGTGCCAGCAGCTTAGCATCCTACGAGCAGTACTTC. It encodes CASSLASYEQYF.

V gene TRBV27 combines with J gene TRBJ1-3, with TRBD1 identical over 7 bases. Germline V gene sequence: CDR1 MNHEY, CDR2 SMNVEV (reference sequence). CDR3 length: 13 amino acids. Trimming at V came to 6 bases and at J to 7 bases, leaving 6 bases not matched to a gene. The CDR3 is CASRTGPDNTIYF. CDR3 in DNA: TGTGCCAGCAGGACAGGGCCCGATAACACCATATATTTT.

Only a few counts were recorded for this clonotype. V gene TRBV5-4 combines with J gene TRBJ2-5; possible D gene TRBD2, 6 bases. Trimming cost V 4 bases and J 4 bases, with 20 bases left between them. Germline CDR1 reads SGHNT; CDR2 reads YYREEE (reference sequence). The CDR3 spans 16 residues. The CDR3 DNA reads TGTGCCAGCAGCCCGGACTATTCTCTAGGTAGAGAGACCCAGTACTTC. Residues: CASSPDYSLGRETQYF.

This clonotype was counted a few times. The chain employs TRBV20-1 and TRBJ1-2; D is undetermined. The CDR3 is made up of 14 amino acids. V lost 5 bases to trimming and J lost 5 bases, with 18 bases between them. The V gene's germline CDR1 is DFQATT and CDR2 SNEGSKA (reference sequence). The CDR3, as DNA: TGCAGTGCTCCTCCCACCGGCACAAATTATGGCTACACCTTC. It yields the protein CSAPPTGTNYGYTF.

This clonotype was recorded many times. The gene calls are TRBV6-6 and TRBJ2-2; D could derive from TRBD1 or TRBD2 (5 bases each). The V end lost 5 bases, the J end lost 8 bases, and 18 bases lay between the germline ends. The CDR3 is 15 amino acids. Per the germline V gene, CDR1 is MNHNY and CDR2 is SVGAGI (reference sequence). CDR3 protein: CASSNSGTPEGELFF. The CDR3 coding sequence is TGTGCCAGCAGTAATTCCGGGACCCCCGAGGGGGAGCTGTTTTTT.

This clonotype was observed a few times. CDR3 in DNA: TGTGCCAGCAGACCTACAGGGCCCGGGGAGCTGTTTTTT. Its translation: CASRPTGPGELFF. The chain uses TRBV9 and TRBJ2-2, with D perhaps TRBD1 (6 bases). This CDR3 has 13 residues. CDR1 is SGDLS and CDR2 is YYNGEE in the germline V gene. Trimming cost V 5 bases and J 6 bases, with 11 bases left between them.

The sample holds many counts of this clonotype. This chain links TRBV3-1 with TRBJ2-1; 10 bases map to TRBD2. Germline CDR1 LGHDT, CDR2 YNNKEL (reference sequence). V lost 4 bases to trimming and J lost 7 bases; unmatched junction nucleotides: 19. CDR3 size: 19 residues. The CDR3 sequence: CASSPDYNNPGLANNEQFF. Here the CDR3 DNA reads TGTGCCAGCAGCCCCGACTATAATAACCCGGGACTAGCGAATAATGAGCAGTTCTTC.

The chain joins TRBV28 to TRBJ1-5, with TRBD1 matching 12 bases. Germline CDR1 and CDR2: MDHEN and SYDVKM. The CDR3 consists of 18 residues. J was trimmed by 4 bases and V by 0 bases; bases with no gene match: 7. The CDR3 sequence: CASSLWGGDRGLNQPQHF. Written as DNA, the CDR3 is TGTGCCAGCAGTTTATGGGGAGGGGACAGGGGGCTTAATCAGCCCCAGCATTTT.

This clonotype was counted at least ten times. The V call is TRBV20-1, the J call TRBJ2-7; 7 positions match TRBD1. Unmatched junction bases numbered 10, after V lost 6 bases and J lost 2 bases. This CDR3 region has 14 residues. Germline-derived CDR1 and CDR2 are DFQATT and SNEGSKA (reference sequence). CDR3: CSAWSGTEAYEQYF. CDR3 in DNA: TGCAGTGCCTGGTCAGGGACAGAAGCCTACGAGCAGTACTTC.

Many counts were recorded for this clonotype. This rearrangement joins TRBV7-2 to TRBJ2-5, with no clear D. V lost 1 base and J 4 bases, leaving 7 bases between the germline ends. The CDR3 consists of 13 residues. Germline lookup yields CDR1 SGHTA and CDR2 FQGNSA. CDR3 region: CASSLGHRETQYF. CDR3 nucleotide sequence: TGTGCCAGCAGCTTAGGCCACAGAGAGACCCAGTACTTC.

This clonotype was seen a handful of times. This chain links TRBV5-1 with TRBJ2-1; the match to TRBD2 covers 11 bases. Germline CDR1 is SGHRS and CDR2 is YFSETQ. V shed 2 bases, J shed 6 bases, and the junction held 4 bases outside the gene matches. There are 15 residues in the CDR3. The CDR3 DNA follows: TGCGCCAGCAGCTTCCGACTAGCGGGGAGCAATGAGCAGTTCTTC. Residues: CASSFRLAGSNEQFF. Complete variable domain (other parts from reference TRBV5-1 and TRBJ2-1): KAGVTQTPRYLIKTRGQQVTLSCSPISGHRSVSWYQQTPGQGLQFLFEYFSETQRNKGNFPGRFSGRQFSNSRSEMNVSTLELGDSALYLCASSFRLAGSNEQFFGPGTRLTVL.

The chain combines TRBV11-2 with TRBJ2-4; tentatively, D is TRBD2 (7 bases). Germline assignment: CDR1 SGHAT and CDR2 FQNNGV. V was cut by 3 bases and J by 1 base, with 16 bases left in between. The CDR3 loop spans 17 amino acids. The CDR3 region is CASSFPRGPGAKNIQYF. The CDR3, as DNA: TGTGCCAGCAGCTTTCCGCGGGGGCCGGGGGCCAAAAACATTCAGTACTTC. The full variable domain, completed using reference TRBV11-2 and TRBJ2-4, is EAGVAQSPRYKIIEKRQSVAFWCNPISGHATLYWYQQILGQGPKLLIQFQNNGVVDDSQLPKDRFSAERLKGVDSTLKIQPAKLEDSAVYLCASSFPRGPGAKNIQYFGAGTRLSVL.

The chain joins TRBV5-8 to TRBJ2-7, with TRBD1 identical over 10 bases. Germline V gene sequence: CDR1 SGHTS, CDR2 YDEGEE. With V trimmed by 5 bases and J by 2 bases, 16 bases remained unmatched. The CDR3 spans 18 residues. This CDR3 is CASSTRQGASGGPYEQYF. As DNA, the CDR3 is TGTGCCAGCAGTACTCGACAGGGGGCAAGCGGGGGCCCCTACGAGCAGTACTTC.